Below, one T cell receptor (beta chain) is given with its context. This sample was taken from a study of blood T cell repertoires in COVID-19. Looking at the study overall: COVID-19 samples from acute and convalescent phases originated in the United States, Italy and Spain.

CDR1 and CDR2 (germline): MNHEY, SVGEGT. Trimming left V 6 bases short and J 0 bases short, with 18 bases between. CDR3 size: 17 residues. Produced via immunoSEQ multiplex PCR; TCRdb's table is partial and in-frame only. This sample carries a few hundred thousand clones, around 90% of them seen once, and the ten largest clones take approximately 8.5%. This chain connects TRBV6-2 or TRBV6-3 to TRBJ1-5; D is unresolved. The sequence came from a young man with active or convalescent COVID-19. The sample was peripheral blood. The CDR3 is CASSPGRGLHSNQPQHF. CDR3 sequence (DNA): TGTGCCAGCAGCCCCGGTAGAGGATTGCATAGCAATCAGCCCCAGCATTTT.